A selection of T cell receptor beta chains follows, all from one sample in a study of T cell changes during pregnancy in multiple sclerosis. The assay was immunoSEQ multiplex PCR, and TCRdb's table has in-frame clones only and misses some. Of fewer than 80,000 clones detected, around 90% appear once; the ten largest clones hold more than 0.8%. The source was peripheral blood, collected in the first trimester of pregnancy. The receptors here all came from a female donor in good health, enrolled as a control in a pregnancy study. The CDR3 runs from the conserved cysteine through the conserved F or W. The order of the fields is J gene, clone size, V gene, D gene, CDR3 protein, CDR3 DNA. A D gene is named only where the DNA matches it firmly. Rows give clone size only sometimes, using once, few, many, or a class for an expanded clone.

j_call: TRBJ1-1
clone_size: .
v_call: TRBV5-1
d_call: .
cdr3_aa: CASRMGGLTGVTFF
cdr3_nt: TGCGCCAGCAGAATGGGAGGCCTGACGGGGGTGACTTTCTTT

j_call: TRBJ2-2
clone_size: .
v_call: TRBV5-1
d_call: .
cdr3_aa: CASSSGHNTGELFF
cdr3_nt: TGCGCCAGCAGCTCGGGACATAACACCGGGGAGCTGTTTTTT

j_call: TRBJ1-2
clone_size: .
v_call: TRBV25-1
d_call: .
cdr3_aa: CASSDPGHGPYTF
cdr3_nt: TGTGCCAGCAGTGACCCGGGACACGGCCCCTACACCTTC

j_call: TRBJ1-2
clone_size: few
v_call: TRBV10-2
d_call: .
cdr3_aa: CASSDLTVGYGYTF
cdr3_nt: TGCGCCAGCAGTGATTTGACAGTAGGGTACGGCTACACCTTC

j_call: TRBJ2-1
clone_size: .
v_call: TRBV10-1
d_call: TRBD1
cdr3_aa: CASSDPMPGTAYNEQFF
cdr3_nt: TGCGCCAGCAGTGACCCAATGCCCGGGACAGCCTACAATGAGCAGTTCTTC

j_call: TRBJ2-7
clone_size: once
v_call: TRBV2
d_call: TRBD1
cdr3_aa: CASGRQGFYEQYF
cdr3_nt: TGTGCCAGCGGCCGACAGGGTTTCTACGAGCAGTACTTC

j_call: TRBJ2-7
clone_size: .
v_call: TRBV6-5
d_call: TRBD1
cdr3_aa: CASSYSAGGRSYEQYF
cdr3_nt: TGTGCCAGCAGTTACTCCGCAGGGGGTCGCTCCTACGAGCAGTACTTC

j_call: TRBJ1-2
clone_size: once
v_call: TRBV27
d_call: .
cdr3_aa: CASSLVAGGVGYTF
cdr3_nt: TGTGCCAGCAGCCTCGTGGCGGGGGGCGTTGGCTACACCTTC

j_call: TRBJ2-7
clone_size: once
v_call: TRBV10-3
d_call: TRBD2
cdr3_aa: CAISESPSGSYEQYF
cdr3_nt: TGTGCCATCAGTGAGTCCCCTAGCGGCTCCTACGAGCAGTACTTC

j_call: TRBJ1-1
clone_size: few
v_call: TRBV28
d_call: .
cdr3_aa: CASRKNRVWTEAFF
cdr3_nt: TGTGCCAGCAGAAAAAACAGGGTGTGGACTGAAGCTTTCTTT

j_call: TRBJ2-1
clone_size: .
v_call: TRBV9
d_call: TRBD2
cdr3_aa: CASSGPSGSYNEQFF
cdr3_nt: TGTGCCAGCAGCGGCCCTAGCGGGAGTTACAATGAGCAGTTCTTC

j_call: TRBJ2-7
clone_size: .
v_call: TRBV6-4
d_call: TRBD2
cdr3_aa: CASNRLAGGRYEQYF
cdr3_nt: TGTGCCAGCAATCGACTAGCGGGGGGGCGGTACGAGCAGTACTTC

j_call: TRBJ1-2
clone_size: .
v_call: TRBV11-2
d_call: .
cdr3_aa: CASRSDSSNYGYTF
cdr3_nt: TGTGCCAGCAGATCAGACAGCTCTAACTATGGCTACACCTTC

j_call: TRBJ2-1
clone_size: .
v_call: TRBV7-9
d_call: .
cdr3_aa: CASSPRKADNEQFF
cdr3_nt: TGTGCCAGCAGCCCCCGGAAGGCGGACAATGAGCAGTTCTTC

j_call: TRBJ1-1
clone_size: .
v_call: TRBV4-3
d_call: TRBD1
cdr3_aa: CASSQVGWGQGEGAFF
cdr3_nt: TGCGCCAGCAGCCAAGTCGGGTGGGGACAGGGAGAAGGAGCTTTCTTT

j_call: TRBJ2-3
clone_size: once
v_call: TRBV27
d_call: TRBD1
cdr3_aa: CASSRQGANRYTQYF
cdr3_nt: TGTGCCAGCAGTCGACAGGGGGCGAATAGATATACGCAGTATTTT